A selection of T cell receptor beta chains follows, all from one sample in a study of Ad26.COV2.S vaccination and SARS-CoV-2 variants. TCRdb's table, derived via immunoSEQ multiplex PCR, lists solely in-frame clones and lacks some. The data contain fewer than 400,000 clones, approximately 86% of them singletons. This specimen consisted of peripheral blood, obtained in a trial of Ad26.COV2.S vaccine versus placebo. Every receptor here comes from a person aged 18-60 years who received the Ad26.COV2.S COVID-19 vaccine or a placebo. The CDR3 runs from the conserved cysteine through the conserved F or W. A D gene is named only where the DNA matches it firmly. Clone size, where shown, is once, few, many, or a class for clones that have expanded.

TRBJ2-5 | . | TRBV19 | . | CASSTGETQYF | TGTGCCAGTAGTACGGGGGAGACCCAGTACTTC
TRBJ1-1 | . | TRBV11-1 | . | CASSLISTANTEAFF | TGTGCCAGCAGCTTAATTTCGACAGCGAACACTGAAGCTTTCTTT
TRBJ2-7 | TRBD2 | TRBV28 | . | CASSPRTSGTVLNEQYF | TGTGCCAGCAGTCCCCGGACTAGCGGGACCGTTTTGAACGAGCAGTACTTC
TRBJ2-7 | . | TRBV10-3 | . | CAIRRDLSYEQYF | TGTGCCATCAGGCGGGATCTATCCTACGAGCAGTACTTC
TRBJ1-3 | . | TRBV7-6 | once | CASSLLGPTGNTIYF | TGTGCCAGCAGCTTATTAGGTCCAACCGGAAACACCATATATTTT
TRBJ1-2 | TRBD1 | TRBV2 | . | CASNRGLGYTF | TGTGCCAGCAACAGGGGGCTGGGCTACACCTTC
TRBJ2-3 | TRBD2 | TRBV5-1 | . | CASSSLAGGTDTQYF | TGCGCCAGCAGCTCTCTAGCGGGAGGGACAGATACGCAGTATTTT
TRBJ1-2 | . | TRBV7-9 | . | CASSGGGAGGYTF | TGTGCCAGCAGCGGAGGCGGGGCAGGTGGCTACACCTTC
TRBJ1-2 | . | TRBV25-1 | . | CASSESAAYGYTF | TGTGCCAGCAGTGAATCCGCAGCCTATGGCTACACCTTC
TRBJ1-2 | . | TRBV6-1 | . | CASSEGLNYGYTF | TGTGCCAGCAGTGAAGGGCTTAACTATGGCTACACCTTC
TRBJ2-7 | TRBD1 | TRBV13 | . | CASSLGTGAYEQYF | TGTGCCAGCAGCTTAGGGACAGGGGCCTACGAGCAGTACTTC
TRBJ2-2 | . | TRBV28 | . | CASSRQNTGELFF | TGTGCCAGCAGTCGACAGAACACCGGGGAGCTGTTTTTT
TRBJ1-3 | . | TRBV21-1 | . | CASSKTEGPGNTIYF | TGTGCCAGCAGCAAAACGGAGGGGCCCGGAAACACCATATATTTT
TRBJ2-3 | TRBD1 | TRBV6-1 | . | CASSEGRQGASTQYF | TGTGCCAGCAGTGAAGGTCGGCAGGGGGCAAGTACGCAGTATTTT
TRBJ1-2 | . | TRBV28 | . | CASSPPTRGGSGYTF | TGTGCCAGCAGTCCCCCAACGAGGGGGGGCAGTGGCTACACCTTC
TRBJ1-1 | . | TRBV5-1 | . | CASAGRGDNTEAFF | TGCGCCAGTGCGGGACGGGGGGATAACACTGAAGCTTTCTTT